This T cell receptor beta chain was identified during a study of T cell repertoires in cytomegalovirus infection (dated by TCRdb to about 2019). The study in broad terms: Alongside well-studied HLA-B-restricted epitopes, the peptide stimulations were aimed at recently identified HLA-C-restricted CMV epitopes, whose presentation resists viral immunomodulation. Because public TCR beta signatures pointed to carriage of CMV infection together with the matching HLA type, the HLA type of each donor mattered for the analysis. General conclusions and limits of the study: Carriers of CMV infection plus the relevant HLA type were discriminated by the cumulative frequency of public TCR beta family members in the study cohort and in an independent roughly 370-donor cohort. In the ex vivo response, HLA-C-restricted CMV-specific TCR beta clonotypes were dominant, and in two of eight donors the single most frequent clonotype came from this HLA-C-restricted group.

The sequencer was an Illumina HiSeq 1500. TCRdb's own reprocessing of the public reads used fastp at Q25 and MiXCR and kept productive beta chains. Records with the same CDR3 protein are collapsed into one entry carrying the most frequent genes and DNA. Within this sample are approximately 730,000 distinct CDR3 sequences, with 25% to 35% of them counted one time only. In total, the top ten clones hold approximately 14% of the sample. V is cut back by 4 bases and J by 6 bases, with 7 bases in the junction unmatched. Counted from cysteine to phenylalanine, this CDR3 has 15 amino acids. The kept DNA is CDR3 alone, 45 bases in frame from the first base. For CDR1 and CDR2, the germline V gene lists MGHRA and YSYEKL. The treatment or condition tag for this specimen amounts to: in vitro stimulation with specific CMV peptide epitopes to enrich CMV-specific T cells. In the case of this clonotype: Its antigen is still unknown. Per-nucleotide qualities are absent, and no much larger clonotype sits a single base away.

The sequence joins TRBV4-1 to TRBJ2-1; the central 9 bases match TRBD1. This sample comprised cultured CD8+ T cells from PBMCs, obtained from culture after CMV antigen stimulation. This sequence originates from a human donor in good health (CMV status not recorded). Some clones in this sample may be carry-over from other donors' samples. The sequenced DNA: TGCGCCAGCAGCCCTTACAGGGGGCAGGTCAATGAGCAGTTCTTC. Translated, it gives CASSPYRGQVNEQFF.